This T cell receptor beta chain comes out of a study of T cells in Graves' hyperthyroidism and ophthalmopathy. The table lists this clonotype with a few counts. Its antigen remains unidentified. Ophthalmopathy patients had moderate-to-severe active disease, CAS ≥3, NOSPECS ≥4, and disease duration under 3 months. Reasons for excluding patients were uncontrolled infection, other autoimmune disease, pregnancy or lactation. V was clipped by 6 bases and J by 1 base, with 15 bases between them. Germline V gives CDR1 LNHDA, CDR2 SQIVND (reference sequence). The CDR3 consists of 15 residues. Whole-study findings and limits: Researchers found most expanded thyroid clonotypes above 0.001 in blood as well. In simple terms, a model built on 13 V-J features told ophthalmopathy apart from stable hyperthyroidism.

RNA transcripts provided the source from which TCR beta CDR3 regions were amplified. TCR CDR3 underwent first-round RT-PCR with the HTBI primer set. TCRdb processed the multiplex PCR reads anew with MiXCR; each CDR3 protein has one entry. The repertoire holds a few hundred thousand distinct CDR3 sequences, with nearly 15% as singletons. The V and J genes are TRBV19 and TRBJ1-1; D gene ambiguous. The sequence came from a woman between 55 and 75 years old with Graves' ophthalmopathy. Sequencing was performed on blood. In DNA form, the CDR3 reads TGTGCCAGTAGCAGACGGCGGCAGCAGAACACTGAAGCTTTCTTT. This encodes CASSRRRQQNTEAFF.